Here is one T cell receptor (beta chain) with its context. The sample originates from a study of memory CD4+ T cells and cytomegalovirus serostatus. The germline V gene has CDR1 MDHEN and CDR2 SYDVKM. The CDR3 totals 14 residues. V was pared by 8 bases and J by 1 base, with 15 bases between. The protocol was immunoSEQ multiplex PCR, while the TCRdb copy is restricted to in-frame clones and leaves out a portion. The data show 50,000 to 75,000 clones, with roughly four fifths seen just once and about 1% held by the top ten. The sort gate was single viable CD3+CD4+CD8-CD45RO+ cells for memory CD4+ T cells.

Sequenced input: memory CD4+ T cells from blood. J is TRBJ2-7 and V is TRBV28; D remains ambiguous. The clonotype was recovered from an adult in good health and CMV-seronegative. CDR3 bases: TGTGCCAGCCGAGGTGCCCTAATATCCTACGAGCAGTACTTC. Translating it yields CASRGALISYEQYF. Looking up the rest from reference TRBV28 and TRBJ2-7 gives the full variable domain: DVKVTQSSRYLVKRTGEKVFLECVQDMDHENMFWYRQDPGLGLRLIYFSYDVKMKEKGDIPEGYSVSREKKERFSLILESASTNQTSMYLCASRGALISYEQYFGPGTRLTVT.